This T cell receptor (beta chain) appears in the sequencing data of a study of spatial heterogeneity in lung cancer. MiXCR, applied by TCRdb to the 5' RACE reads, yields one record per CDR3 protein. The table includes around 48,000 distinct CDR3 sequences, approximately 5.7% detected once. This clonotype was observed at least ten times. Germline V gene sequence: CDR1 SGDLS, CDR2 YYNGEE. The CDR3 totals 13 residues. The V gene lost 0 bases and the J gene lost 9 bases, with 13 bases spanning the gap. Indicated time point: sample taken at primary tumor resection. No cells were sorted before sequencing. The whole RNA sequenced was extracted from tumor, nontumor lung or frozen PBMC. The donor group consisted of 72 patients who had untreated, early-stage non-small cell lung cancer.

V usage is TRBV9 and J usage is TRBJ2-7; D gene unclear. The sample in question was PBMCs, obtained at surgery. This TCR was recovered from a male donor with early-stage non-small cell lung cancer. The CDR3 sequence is CASSVGNGGGQYF. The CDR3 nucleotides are TGTGCCAGCAGCGTAGGAAACGGCGGCGGGCAGTACTTC.